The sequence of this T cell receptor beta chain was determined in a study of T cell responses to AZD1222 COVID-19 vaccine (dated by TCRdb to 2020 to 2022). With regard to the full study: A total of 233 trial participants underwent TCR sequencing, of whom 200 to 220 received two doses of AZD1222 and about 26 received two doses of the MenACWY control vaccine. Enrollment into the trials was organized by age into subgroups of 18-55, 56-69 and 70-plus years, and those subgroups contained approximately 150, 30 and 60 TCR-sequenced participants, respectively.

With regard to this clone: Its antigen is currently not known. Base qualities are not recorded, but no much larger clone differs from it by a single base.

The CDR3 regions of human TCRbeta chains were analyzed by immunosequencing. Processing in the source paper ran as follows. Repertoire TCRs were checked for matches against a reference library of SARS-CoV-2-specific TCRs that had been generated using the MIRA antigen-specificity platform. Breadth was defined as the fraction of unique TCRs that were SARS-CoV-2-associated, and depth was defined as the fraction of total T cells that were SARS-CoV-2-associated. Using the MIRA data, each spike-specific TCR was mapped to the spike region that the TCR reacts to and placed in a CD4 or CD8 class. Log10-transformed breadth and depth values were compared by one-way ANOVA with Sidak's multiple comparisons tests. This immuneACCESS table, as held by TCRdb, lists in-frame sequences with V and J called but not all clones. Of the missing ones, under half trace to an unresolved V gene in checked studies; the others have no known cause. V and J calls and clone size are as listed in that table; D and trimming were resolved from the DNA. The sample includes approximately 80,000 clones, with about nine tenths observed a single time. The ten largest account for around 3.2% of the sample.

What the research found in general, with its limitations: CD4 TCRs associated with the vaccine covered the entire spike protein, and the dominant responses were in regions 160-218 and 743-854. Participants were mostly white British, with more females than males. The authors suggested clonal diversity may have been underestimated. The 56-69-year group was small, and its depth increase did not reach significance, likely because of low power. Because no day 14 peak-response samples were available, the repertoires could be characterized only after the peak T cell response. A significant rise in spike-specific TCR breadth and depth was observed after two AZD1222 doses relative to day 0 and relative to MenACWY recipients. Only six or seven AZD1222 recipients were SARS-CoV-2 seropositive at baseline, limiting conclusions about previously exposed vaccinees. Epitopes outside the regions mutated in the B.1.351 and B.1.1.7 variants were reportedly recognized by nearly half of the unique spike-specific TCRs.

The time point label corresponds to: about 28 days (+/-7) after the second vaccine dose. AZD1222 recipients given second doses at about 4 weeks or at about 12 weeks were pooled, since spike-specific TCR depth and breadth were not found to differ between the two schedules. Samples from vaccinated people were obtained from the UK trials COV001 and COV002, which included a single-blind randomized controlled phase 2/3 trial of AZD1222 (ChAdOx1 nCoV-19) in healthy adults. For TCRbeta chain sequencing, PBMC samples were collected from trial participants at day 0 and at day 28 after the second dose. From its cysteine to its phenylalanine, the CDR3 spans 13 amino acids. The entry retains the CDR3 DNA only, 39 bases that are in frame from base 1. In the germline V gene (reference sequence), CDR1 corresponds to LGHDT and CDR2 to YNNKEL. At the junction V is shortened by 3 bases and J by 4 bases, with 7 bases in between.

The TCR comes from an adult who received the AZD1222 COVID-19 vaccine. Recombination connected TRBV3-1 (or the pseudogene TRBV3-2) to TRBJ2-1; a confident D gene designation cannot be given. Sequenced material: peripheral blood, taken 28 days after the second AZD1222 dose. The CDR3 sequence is CASSQYQYNEQFF. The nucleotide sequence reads TGTGCCAGCAGCCAGTACCAATACAATGAGCAGTTCTTC.